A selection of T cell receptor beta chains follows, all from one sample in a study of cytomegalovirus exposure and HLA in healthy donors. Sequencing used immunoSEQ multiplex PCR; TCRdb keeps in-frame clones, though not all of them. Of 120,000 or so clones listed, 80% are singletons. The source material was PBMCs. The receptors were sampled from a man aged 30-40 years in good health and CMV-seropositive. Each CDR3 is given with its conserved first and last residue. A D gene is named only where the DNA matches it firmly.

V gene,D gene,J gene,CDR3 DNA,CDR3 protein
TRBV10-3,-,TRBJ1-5,TGTGCCATCAGTGAGTACAATCAGGGAAGCAATCAGCCCCAGCATTTT,CAISEYNQGSNQPQHF
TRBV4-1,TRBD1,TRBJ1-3,TGCGCCAGCAGCCAAGGGTCACAGGGGCGACTCTCTGGAAACACCATATATTTT,CASSQGSQGRLSGNTIYF
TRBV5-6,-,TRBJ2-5,TGTGCCAGCAGCTTGGACAGTAGAGAGACCCAGTACTTC,CASSLDSRETQYF
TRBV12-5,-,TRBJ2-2,TGTGCTAGTGGTCCACAGGGACGGAACACCGGGGAGCTGTTTTTT,CASGPQGRNTGELFF
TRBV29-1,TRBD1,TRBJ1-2,TGCAGCGTTCTCAGGGGGCAGGGTAACTATGGCTACACCTTC,CSVLRGQGNYGYTF
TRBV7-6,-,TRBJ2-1,TGTGCCAGCAGCCCGTTTGACAATGAGCAGTTCTTC,CASSPFDNEQFF
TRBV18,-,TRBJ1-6,TGTGCCAGCTCCCCCAGGAATTCACCCCTCCACTTT,CASSPRNSPLHF
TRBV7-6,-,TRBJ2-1,TGTGCCAGCAGCTTTGACAGCTACAATGAGCAGTTCTTC,CASSFDSYNEQFF
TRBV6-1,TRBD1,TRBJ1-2,TGTGCCAGCAGTGAAGGTGGACAGGGTACGGGAGTGAGCGGCTACACCTTC,CASSEGGQGTGVSGYTF
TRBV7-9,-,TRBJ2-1,TGTGCCAGCAGCTTAGCAAGGAGGGTTGGCCATGAGCAGTTCTTC,CASSLARRVGHEQFF
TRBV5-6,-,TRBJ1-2,TGTGCCAGCAGCTTACTCTCCTTGGGCTACACCTTC,CASSLLSLGYTF
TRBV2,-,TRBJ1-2,TGTGCCAGCAGTCCACCAGGGATGTCGGGCTATGGCTACACCTTC,CASSPPGMSGYGYTF